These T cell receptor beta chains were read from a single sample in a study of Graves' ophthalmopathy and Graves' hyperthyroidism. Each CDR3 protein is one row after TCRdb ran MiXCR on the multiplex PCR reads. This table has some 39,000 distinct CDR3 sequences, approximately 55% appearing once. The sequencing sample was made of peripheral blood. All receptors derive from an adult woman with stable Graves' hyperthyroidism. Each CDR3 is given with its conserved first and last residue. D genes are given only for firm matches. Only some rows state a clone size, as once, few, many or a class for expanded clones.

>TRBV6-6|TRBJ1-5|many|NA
CASSSGREGINNQPQHF
TGTGCCAGCAGTTCCGGCCGGGAAGGAATAAACAATCAGCCCCAGCATTTT
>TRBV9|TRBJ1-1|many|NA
CASSVVPGGYSVNTEAFF
TGTGCCAGCAGCGTAGTCCCTGGGGGGTACAGTGTGAACACTGAAGCTTTCTTT
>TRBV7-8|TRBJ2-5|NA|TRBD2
CASSFPTSGNQETQYF
TGTGCCAGCAGCTTTCCGACTAGCGGGAACCAAGAGACCCAGTACTTC
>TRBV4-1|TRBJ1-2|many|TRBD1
CASSREQTGAYGYTF
TGCGCCAGCAGCCGAGAACAGACAGGGGCGTATGGCTACACCTTC
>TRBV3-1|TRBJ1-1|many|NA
CASSPSDWAETEAFF
TGTGCCAGCAGCCCATCCGACTGGGCTGAGACTGAAGCTTTCTTT
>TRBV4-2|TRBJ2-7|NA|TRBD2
CASSPRLAGPYEQYF
TGTGCCAGCAGCCCCAGACTAGCGGGGCCCTACGAGCAGTACTTC
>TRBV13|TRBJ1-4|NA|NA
CASSQEAGWDEKLFF
TGTGCCAGCAGCCAAGAGGCAGGGTGGGATGAAAAACTGTTTTTT
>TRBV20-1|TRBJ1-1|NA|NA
CSQLTDTEAFF
TGCAGTCAGTTGACGGACACTGAAGCTTTCTTT
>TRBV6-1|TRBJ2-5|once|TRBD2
CASSGLAGDEKTQYF
TGTGCCAGCAGCGGACTAGCGGGAGATGAGAAGACCCAGTACTTC
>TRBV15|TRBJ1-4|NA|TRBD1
CATSSERGQREKLFF
TGTGCCACCAGCAGCGAGAGGGGGCAGAGAGAAAAACTGTTTTTT
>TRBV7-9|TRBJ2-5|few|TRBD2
CASSSSGSGETQYF
TGTGCCAGCAGCTCTAGCGGGAGTGGGGAGACCCAGTACTTC
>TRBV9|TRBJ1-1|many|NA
CASTPTRSANTEAFF
TGTGCCAGCACCCCGACCAGGAGCGCGAACACTGAAGCTTTCTTT
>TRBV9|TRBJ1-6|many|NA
CASSGGGTGTIHSPLHF
TGTGCCAGCAGCGGAGGCGGTACCGGGACTATCCATTCACCCCTCCACTTT
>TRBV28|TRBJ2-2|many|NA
CASRPSGRGTGELFF
TGTGCCAGCAGGCCATCGGGACGGGGTACCGGGGAGCTGTTTTTT
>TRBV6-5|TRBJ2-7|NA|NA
CASSLTRLREQYF
TGTGCCAGCAGCCTAACCAGGTTACGCGAGCAGTACTTC
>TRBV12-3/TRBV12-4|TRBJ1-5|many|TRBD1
CASSLSAGGMGQPQHF
TGTGCCAGCAGTTTATCAGCAGGGGGGATGGGACAGCCCCAGCATTTT
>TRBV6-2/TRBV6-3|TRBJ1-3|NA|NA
CASRQGITEAFFGNTIYF
NA
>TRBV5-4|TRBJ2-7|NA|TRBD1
CASARDRPYEQYF
TGTGCCAGCGCCCGGGACAGACCCTACGAGCAGTACTTC
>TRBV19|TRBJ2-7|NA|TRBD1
CASNLWDRLYEQYF
TGTGCCAGTAACCTATGGGACAGGCTTTACGAGCAGTACTTC
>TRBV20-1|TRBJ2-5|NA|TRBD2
CSARGTSGMETQYF
TGCAGTGCTAGGGGAACTAGCGGGATGGAGACCCAGTACTTC
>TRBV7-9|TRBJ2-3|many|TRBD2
CASSLLAGADTQYF
TGTGCCAGCAGCTTACTAGCGGGAGCAGATACGCAGTATTTT
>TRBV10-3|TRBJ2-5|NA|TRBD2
CASKTSALEETQYF
TGTGCCAGCAAGACTAGCGCGCTTGAAGAGACCCAGTACTTC
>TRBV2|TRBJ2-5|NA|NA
CASKQEWTQYF
TGTGCCAGCAAGCAGGAGTGGACCCAGTACTTC
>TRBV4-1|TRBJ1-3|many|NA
CASSQGTRNTIYF
TGCGCCAGCAGCCAAGGGACCCGAAACACCATATATTTT
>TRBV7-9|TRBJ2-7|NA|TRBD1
CASSLDRGASYEQYF
TGTGCCAGCAGCTTAGACAGGGGGGCCTCCTACGAGCAGTACTTC
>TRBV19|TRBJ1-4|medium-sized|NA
CASSARVGEKLFF
TGTGCCAGTAGTGCCAGGGTAGGAGAAAAACTGTTTTTT
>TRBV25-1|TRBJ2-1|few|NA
CASTRPGGNEQFF
TGTGCCAGCACCAGACCCGGCGGCAATGAGCAGTTCTTC
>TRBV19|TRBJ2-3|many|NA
CATRFRESITDTQYF
TGTGCCACCAGATTCAGGGAAAGCATTACAGATACGCAGTATTTT
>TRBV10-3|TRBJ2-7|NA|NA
CASSPRGGGYYEQYF
TGTGCCAGCAGCCCGCGGGGCGGTGGGTACTACGAGCAGTACTTC
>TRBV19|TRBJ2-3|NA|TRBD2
CASGTSGRGDTQYF
TGTGCCAGCGGGACTAGCGGGAGAGGCGATACGCAGTATTTT
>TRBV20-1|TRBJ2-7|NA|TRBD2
CSARGLAGDRDEQYF
TGCAGTGCTAGAGGCTTAGCGGGAGATAGGGACGAGCAGTACTTC
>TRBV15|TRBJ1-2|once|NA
CATSRKGGHRGYTF
TGTGCCACCAGTAGGAAGGGTGGACATAGGGGCTACACCTTC
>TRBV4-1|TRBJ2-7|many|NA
CASSPHPGIRGYEQYF
TGCGCCAGCAGCCCGCACCCGGGGATACGTGGCTACGAGCAGTACTTC
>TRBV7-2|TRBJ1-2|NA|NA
CASSLAPGANYGYTF
TGTGCCAGCAGCTTAGCCCCCGGAGCTAACTATGGCTACACCTTC
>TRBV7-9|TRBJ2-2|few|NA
CASSLYNTGELFF
TGTGCCAGCAGCTTGTACAACACCGGGGAGCTGTTTTTT
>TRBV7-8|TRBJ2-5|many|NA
CASSPPGSQETQYF
TGTGCCAGCAGCCCCCCCGGGTCCCAAGAGACCCAGTACTTC
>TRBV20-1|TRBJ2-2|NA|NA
CGTREIVTGELFF
TGCGGTACCAGAGAGATCGTGACCGGGGAGCTGTTTTTT